Following are 9 T cell receptor beta chains from one sample sequenced in a study of cytomegalovirus exposure and HLA in healthy donors. The PCR had 60 Vbeta and 13 Jbeta primers. Generated by immunoSEQ multiplex PCR, the TCRdb table keeps only in-frame clones and is missing some. This sample's clone table lists 150,000 or so clones. Sequencing used PBMCs. Receptor source: a man younger than 40 in good health and CMV-seronegative.

The chain recombines TRBV6-1 with TRBJ1-2; 8 bases are shared with TRBD1. Per the germline V gene, CDR1 is MNHNS and CDR2 is SASEGT. The CDR3 length is 15 residues. The V segment lost 3 bases and the J segment 5 bases; nucleotides outside the gene matches: 8. CDR3 coding DNA: TGTGCCAGCAGTGACCAGGGGGCGCTTAGGTATGGCTACACCTTC. Its translation: CASSDQGALRYGYTF.

J is TRBJ1-1 and V is TRBV5-8; perhaps TRBD1 as D (6 bases). V lost 4 bases and J lost 11, with 21 bases in between. CDR3 length: 14 residues. Germline V CDR1 and CDR2: SGHTS, YDEGEE. CDR3: CASSAGAGGARAFF. In DNA, the CDR3 is TGTGCCAGCAGCGCGGGGGCCGGGGGGGCGAGGGCTTTCTTT.

V and J are TRBV6-4 and TRBJ2-5, with 8 bases lining up with TRBD1. The DNA end favors TRBJ2-7, so the J call may be wrong. CDR1 and CDR2 from the germline V gene are MRHNA and SNTAGT. This CDR3 spans 15 amino acids. This CDR3 is CASSVTAGGLDEQYF. Here the CDR3 DNA reads TGTGCCAGCAGTGTGACCGCAGGGGGCCTGGACGAGCAGTACTTC.

The chain recombines TRBV4-1 with TRBJ2-1; no firm D call. V was trimmed by 0 bases and J by 9 bases, leaving 24 bases between them. In germline, CDR1 is MGHRA, CDR2 YSYEKL. This CDR3 is built from 18 residues. The CDR3 loop is CASSQEIPVIMVTGEQFF. The CDR3 nucleotides are TGCGCCAGCAGCCAAGAAATTCCGGTAATAATGGTGACGGGTGAGCAGTTCTTC.

The chain recombines TRBV15 with TRBJ2-7; D ambiguous. Trimming stripped 1 base from V and 7 bases from J, with 8 bases between. This CDR3 has 12 amino acids. Looked up from germline, CDR1 is LNHNV and CDR2 is YYDKDF (reference sequence). The CDR3 sequence: CATSRGYTEQYF. The CDR3 DNA sequence: TGTGCCACCAGCAGAGGGTACACAGAGCAGTACTTC. Looking up the rest from reference TRBV15 and TRBJ2-7 gives the full variable domain: DAMVIQNPRYQVTQFGKPVTLSCSQTLNHNVMYWYQQKSSQAPKLLFHYYDKDFNNEADTPDNFQSRRPNTSFCFLDIRSPGLGDTAMYLCATSRGYTEQYFGPGTRLTVT.

This chain joins TRBV27 and TRBJ1-4; D call uncertain. V lost 0 bases and J lost 6, with 8 bases in between. This CDR3 spans 14 amino acids. In germline, CDR1 is MNHEY, CDR2 SMNVEV (reference sequence). The CDR3 protein is CASSLSFRDEKLFF. The CDR3, as DNA: TGTGCCAGCAGTTTATCGTTTCGGGATGAAAAACTGTTTTTT.

V usage is TRBV7-9 and J usage is TRBJ1-1; 9 bases agree with TRBD1. CDR1 and CDR2 (germline): SEHNR, FQNEAQ (reference sequence). The CDR3 is 14 amino acids. V was pared by 5 bases and J by 5 bases, with 6 bases of the junction left unmatched. CDR3: CASSEQGARTEAFF. The CDR3 DNA is TGTGCCAGCAGCGAACAGGGGGCGCGGACTGAAGCTTTCTTT.

J is TRBJ2-7 and V is TRBV15; TRBD2 matches at 8 bases. The trim removed 1 base at V and 2 bases at J, leaving 7 bases unmatched. CDR1 and CDR2 from the germline V gene are LNHNV and YYDKDF (reference sequence). CDR3 length equals 16 residues. The DNA for the CDR3 is TGTGCCACCAGCAGAGGGAGCGGGAGCGGGACCTACGAGCAGTACTTC. As protein: CATSRGSGSGTYEQYF.

This rearrangement joins TRBV5-1 to TRBJ2-7, with a possible D match to TRBD2 (6 bases). Per the germline V gene, CDR1 is SGHRS and CDR2 is YFSETQ. The CDR3 contains 13 residues. Trimming removed 3 bases from V and 0 bases from J, with 7 bases in between. The DNA of the CDR3 is TGCGCCAGCAGCTCGGGAGCCTCCTACGAGCAGTACTTC. This sequence encodes CASSSGASYEQYF.